This T cell receptor beta chain originates from a study of blood T cell repertoires in COVID-19. Original data processing: Reference gene primer amplification in the assay estimated nucleated cell counts. The method was immunoSEQ multiplex PCR; TCRdb's version includes in-frame clones alone and lacks a portion of them. V and J calls and clone size follow that table, whereas D and trimming were derived from the DNA. Of 60,000 to 90,000 clones listed, over 70% were seen once; the top ten hold approximately 20%. This CDR3 contains 18 residues. Germline assignment: CDR1 SGHTA and CDR2 FQGTGA. The trim removed 5 bases at V and 5 bases at J, leaving 15 bases unmatched.

The genes are TRBV7-3 and TRBJ2-2; the match to TRBD1 covers 9 bases. The sample comprised peripheral blood. This receptor was taken from a man between 60 and 70 years old with acute or convalescent COVID-19. The CDR3 is CASSPPYGTGRETGELFF. The CDR3 nucleotides are TGTGCCAGCAGCCCACCCTACGGGACAGGGAGAGAAACCGGGGAGCTGTTTTTT.